This T cell receptor (beta chain) derives from a study of human T cells and chemical hapten exposure. Germline V lookup: CDR1 LNHNV, CDR2 YYDKDF (reference sequence). V lost 1 base to trimming and J lost 1 base, with 10 bases between them. The CDR3 consists of 15 residues. Time point meaning: patch test 1, 2 weeks after DPC sensitization. Treatment denoted: therapeutic diphenylcyclopropenone sensitization with weekly scalp DPC. Donation of samples came from alopecia patients who were 18 to 70 years old and suitable for DPC. TCRdb independently ran MiXCR on the RACE reads; one entry per CDR3 protein. This sample yields over 75,000 distinct CDR3 sequences, of which approximately 8% are seen a single time; around 1.5% belongs to the top ten. There are many counts of this clonotype. What it recognizes is unknown. Study conclusions and caveats: TCRs exceeding 1 in 1000 frequency stayed unchanged with DPC sensitization. The study found that PT1 expanded TCR counts correlated positively with patch test score. There were significantly more large CDR3 similarity clusters among expanded TCRs than among controls.

The source is a young woman with alopecia areata. Some clones in this sample may be carry-over from other donors' samples. V and J are TRBV15 and TRBJ1-1, with D maybe TRBD1 (5 bases). The sample consisted of whole blood, taken in connection with sensitization to the hapten diphenylcyclopropenone (DPC). The CDR3 DNA follows: TGTGCCACCAGCAGAGCATCGGGGCAGAACACTGAAGCTTTCTTT. Translated, it gives CATSRASGQNTEAFF.